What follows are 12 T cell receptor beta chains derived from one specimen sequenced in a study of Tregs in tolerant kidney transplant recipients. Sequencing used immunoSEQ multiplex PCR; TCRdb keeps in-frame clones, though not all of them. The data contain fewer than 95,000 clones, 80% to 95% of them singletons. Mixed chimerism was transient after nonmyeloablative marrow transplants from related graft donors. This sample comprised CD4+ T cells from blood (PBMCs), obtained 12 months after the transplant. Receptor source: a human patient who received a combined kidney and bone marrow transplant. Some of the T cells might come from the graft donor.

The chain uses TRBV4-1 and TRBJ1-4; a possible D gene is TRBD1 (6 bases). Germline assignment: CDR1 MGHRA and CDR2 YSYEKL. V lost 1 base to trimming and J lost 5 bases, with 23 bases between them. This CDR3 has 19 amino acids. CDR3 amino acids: CASSQGPYPTGLKNEKLFF. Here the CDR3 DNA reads TGCGCCAGCAGCCAAGGGCCATACCCTACAGGGCTCAAAAATGAAAAACTGTTTTTT.

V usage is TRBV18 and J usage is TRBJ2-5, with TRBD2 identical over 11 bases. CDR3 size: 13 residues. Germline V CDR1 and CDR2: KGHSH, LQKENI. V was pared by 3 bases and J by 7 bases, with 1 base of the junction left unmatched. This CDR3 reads CASSPGTSGTQYF. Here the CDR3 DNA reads TGTGCCAGCTCACCCGGGACTAGCGGGACCCAGTACTTC.

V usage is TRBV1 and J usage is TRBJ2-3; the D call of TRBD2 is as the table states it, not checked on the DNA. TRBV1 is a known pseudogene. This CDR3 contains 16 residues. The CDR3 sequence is CTSSSGGPLNTDTQYF. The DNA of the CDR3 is TGCACCAGCAGTAGCGGGGGGCCCCTAAACACAGATACGCAGTATTTT.

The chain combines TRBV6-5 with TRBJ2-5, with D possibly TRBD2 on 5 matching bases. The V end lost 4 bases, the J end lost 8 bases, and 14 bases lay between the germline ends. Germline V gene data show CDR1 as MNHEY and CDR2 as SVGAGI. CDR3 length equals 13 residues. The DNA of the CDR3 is TGTGCCAGCAGTTCAGGACTCGTTAGCACCCAGTACTTC. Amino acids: CASSSGLVSTQYF.

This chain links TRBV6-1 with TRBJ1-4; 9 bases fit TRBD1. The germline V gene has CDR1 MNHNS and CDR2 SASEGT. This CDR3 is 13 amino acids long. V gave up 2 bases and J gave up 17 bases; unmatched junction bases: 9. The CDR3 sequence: CASSEQDRGPAFF. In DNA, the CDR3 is TGTGCCAGCAGTGAACAGGACAGGGGTCCAGCATTTTTT.

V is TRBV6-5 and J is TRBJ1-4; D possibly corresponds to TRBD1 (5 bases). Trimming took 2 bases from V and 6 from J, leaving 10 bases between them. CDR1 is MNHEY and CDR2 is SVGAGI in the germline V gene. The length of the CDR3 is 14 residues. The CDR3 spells CASSYGGSDEKLFF. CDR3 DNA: TGTGCCAGCAGTTACGGGGGGTCGGATGAAAAACTGTTTTTT.

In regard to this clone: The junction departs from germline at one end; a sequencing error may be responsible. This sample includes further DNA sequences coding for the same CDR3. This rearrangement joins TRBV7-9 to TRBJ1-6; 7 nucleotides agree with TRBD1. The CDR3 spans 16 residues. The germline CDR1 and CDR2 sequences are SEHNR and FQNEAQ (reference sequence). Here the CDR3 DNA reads TGTGCCAGCAGCCGGACAGGTGTTACCTATAATTCCCCCCTCCACTTT. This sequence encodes CASSRTGVTYNSPLHF.

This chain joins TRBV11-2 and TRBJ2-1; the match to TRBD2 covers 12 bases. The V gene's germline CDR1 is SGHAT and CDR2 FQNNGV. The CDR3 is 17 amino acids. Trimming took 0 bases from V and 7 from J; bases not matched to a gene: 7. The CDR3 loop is CASSLEGLAGGLNEQFF. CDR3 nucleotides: TGTGCCAGCAGCTTAGAGGGGCTAGCGGGGGGGCTGAATGAGCAGTTCTTC.

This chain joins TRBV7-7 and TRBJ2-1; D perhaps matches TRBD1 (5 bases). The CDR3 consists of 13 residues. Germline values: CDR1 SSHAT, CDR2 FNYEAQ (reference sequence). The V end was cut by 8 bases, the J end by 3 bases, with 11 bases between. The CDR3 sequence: CASGRDIYNEQFF. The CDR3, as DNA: TGTGCCAGCGGCAGGGATATCTACAATGAGCAGTTCTTC.

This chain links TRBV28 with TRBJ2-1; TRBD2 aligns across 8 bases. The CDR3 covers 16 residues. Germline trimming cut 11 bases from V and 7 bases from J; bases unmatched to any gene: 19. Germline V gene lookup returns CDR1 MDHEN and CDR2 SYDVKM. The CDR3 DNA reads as TGTGCCGCCTGGGGACTCACCGGGAGGGCCCGGAATGAGCAGTTCTTC. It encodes CAAWGLTGRARNEQFF.

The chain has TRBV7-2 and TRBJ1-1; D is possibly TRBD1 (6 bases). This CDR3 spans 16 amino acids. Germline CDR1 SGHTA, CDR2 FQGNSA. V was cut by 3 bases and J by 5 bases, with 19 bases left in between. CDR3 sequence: CASSLSWDIPPTEAFF. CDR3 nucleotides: TGTGCCAGCAGCTTGAGTTGGGACATCCCCCCAACTGAAGCTTTCTTT. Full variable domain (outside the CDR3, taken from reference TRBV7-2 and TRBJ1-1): GAGVSQSPSNKVTEKGKDVELRCDPISGHTALYWYRQSLGQGLEFLIYFQGNSAPDKSGLPSDRFSAERTGGSVSTLTIQRTQQEDSAVYLCASSLSWDIPPTEAFFGQGTRLTVV.

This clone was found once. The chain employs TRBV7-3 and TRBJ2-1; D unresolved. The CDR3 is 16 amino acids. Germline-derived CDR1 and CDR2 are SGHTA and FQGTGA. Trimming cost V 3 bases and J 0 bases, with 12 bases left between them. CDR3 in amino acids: CASSFQTRISYNEQFF. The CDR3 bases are TGTGCCAGCAGCTTCCAGACCAGGATCTCCTACAATGAGCAGTTCTTC.